The 24 T cell receptor beta chains given below trace back to one sample, sequenced in a study of shared clonotypes between healthy human individuals. Using immunoSEQ multiplex PCR, the repertoire was profiled, and TCRdb retains in-frame clones only, with some absent. The table shows some 1.4 million clones, with roughly 96% occurring only once. The sample consisted of naive CD4+ T cells sorted from blood. Indicated subset: CD45RA+ positively selected. The source of these receptors is a man aged 25 to 45 in good health.

V usage is TRBV10-1 and J usage is TRBJ2-1; TRBD2 might be the D (6 bases). The ends were cut back, 3 bases at V and 4 bases at J, with 7 bases in the middle. CDR1 and CDR2 (germline): WNHNN, SYGVQD (reference sequence). The length of the CDR3 is 13 residues. In nucleotides, the CDR3 is TGCGCCAGCAGTGATCTAGCGTACAATGAGCAGTTCTTC. This translates into CASSDLAYNEQFF.

The chain employs TRBV6-1 and TRBJ1-1; D uncertain. This CDR3 comprises 17 residues. Trimming left V 1 base short and J 0 bases short, with 15 bases between. Germline V CDR1 and CDR2: MNHNS, SASEGT. CDR3 loop: CASSEDLVLIMNTEAFF. The CDR3 DNA reads as TGTGCCAGCAGTGAAGATCTAGTTTTAATAATGAACACTGAAGCTTTCTTT.

This sequence joins TRBV6-5 and TRBJ1-2; TRBD1 might be the D (6 bases). V lost 7 bases to trimming and J lost 4 bases, with 19 bases between them. CDR1 and CDR2 from the germline V gene are MNHEY and SVGAGI. CDR3 length equals 15 residues. CDR3 nucleotide sequence: TGTGCCAGCAACTTGGGTAGGGGGGGTAGCTATGGCTACACCTTC. Protein: CASNLGRGGSYGYTF.

The chain joins TRBV6-5 to TRBJ1-3; D remains ambiguous. The CDR3 runs to 14 residues. Germline V gene sequence: CDR1 MNHEY, CDR2 SVGAGI. V was shortened by 4 bases and J by 0 bases, with 7 bases between the two germline ends. The chain's CDR3 is CASSLGFSGNTIYF. In DNA, the CDR3 is TGTGCCAGCAGTTTGGGGTTCTCTGGAAACACCATATATTTT.

The rearrangement links TRBV7-8 to TRBJ2-7; 13 nucleotides match TRBD2. From germline, CDR1 is SGHVS and CDR2 FQNEAQ. The V segment lost 5 bases and the J segment 5 bases; nucleotides outside the gene matches: 9. This CDR3 comprises 16 residues. The CDR3 sequence is CASSLEGLAGKHEQYF. DNA for the CDR3: TGTGCCAGCAGCCTAGAGGGACTAGCGGGAAAGCACGAGCAGTACTTC.

The rearrangement joins TRBV7-2 to TRBJ1-3; weak D call: TRBD1 (6 bases). This CDR3 has 15 residues. The V end was cut by 4 bases, the J end by 3 bases, with 13 bases between. From germline, CDR1 is SGHTA and CDR2 FQGNSA. CDR3 in amino acids: CASSSQQGFGNTIYF. The CDR3 DNA is TGTGCCAGCAGCTCACAACAGGGTTTTGGAAACACCATATATTTT. The full variable domain, its missing parts supplied by reference TRBV7-2 and TRBJ1-3, is GAGVSQSPSNKVTEKGKDVELRCDPISGHTALYWYRQSLGQGLEFLIYFQGNSAPDKSGLPSDRFSAERTGGSVSTLTIQRTQQEDSAVYLCASSSQQGFGNTIYFGEGSWLTVV.

The rearrangement links TRBV19 to TRBJ2-7, with 9 bases identical to TRBD2. The CDR3 runs 15 residues. The trim removed 6 bases at V and 0 bases at J, leaving 6 bases unmatched. Looked up from germline, CDR1 is LNHDA and CDR2 is SQIVND (reference sequence). Here the CDR3 DNA reads TGTGCCAGTAGCCTGACTAGCGGCAGCTCCTACGAGCAGTACTTC. It codes for CASSLTSGSSYEQYF.

The V gene is TRBV5-1, the J gene TRBJ2-3, with D possibly being TRBD2 (6 bases). Germline CDR1 and CDR2: SGHRS and YFSETQ. This CDR3 region has 13 residues. Trimming shortened V by 7 bases and J by 0 bases, and 9 bases separated the two germline ends. The CDR3 region is CASGGTSTDTQYF. CDR3 in DNA: TGCGCCAGCGGCGGGACTAGCACAGATACGCAGTATTTT.

The chain recombines TRBV28 with TRBJ1-5; D is unresolved. V lost 3 bases, J lost 10 bases, and 16 bases lay in between. This CDR3 is 14 amino acids long. Germline V gene data show CDR1 as MDHEN and CDR2 as SYDVKM. DNA for the CDR3: TGTGCCAGCAGTTTCGGGCAGCCGAATGGTCCCCAGCATTTT. Translation gives CASSFGQPNGPQHF.

This chain joins TRBV29-1 and TRBJ2-1; a weak D match, TRBD2 (5 bases). The CDR3 runs to 16 residues. Germline lookup yields CDR1 SQVTM and CDR2 ANQGSEA. V gave up 0 bases and J gave up 10 bases, with 22 bases separating them. The CDR3 nucleotides read TGCAGCGTTGAAGATGGGAGAGGTCTCACGATGGACGAGCAGTTCTTC. Protein product: CSVEDGRGLTMDEQFF.

Notes on this clone: The same CDR3 is also encoded by other DNA sequences in this sample. The CDR3: CASSYGGTQYF. CDR3 nucleotide sequence: TGTGCCAGCAGTTACGGAGGGACCCAGTACTTC. The V gene is TRBV6-5, the J gene TRBJ2-5, with D perhaps matching TRBD2 (5 bases). CDR1 and CDR2 from the germline V gene are MNHEY and SVGAGI. The ends were cut back, 2 bases at V and 7 bases at J, with 5 bases in the middle. This CDR3 is built from 11 residues.

The J gene is TRBJ2-3, the V gene TRBV9, with 9 bases fitting TRBD2. There are 18 residues in the CDR3. Germline trimming cut 1 base from V and 1 base from J; bases unmatched to any gene: 10. The germline CDR1 and CDR2 sequences are SGDLS and YYNGEE. For the CDR3, the DNA is TGTGCCAGCAGCGTACAGCCCGGGACTAGCTTTCGCACAGATACGCAGTATTTT. Amino acids: CASSVQPGTSFRTDTQYF.

The V and J genes are TRBV5-1 and TRBJ2-7; 8 bases match TRBD1. V gave up 4 bases and J gave up 3 bases; unmatched junction bases: 6. Germline V gene lookup returns CDR1 SGHRS and CDR2 YFSETQ. CDR3 length equals 14 residues. The CDR3 region has the DNA TGCGCCAGCAGCGGGACGGGACAGGACTACGAGCAGTACTTC. It codes for CASSGTGQDYEQYF.

The chain employs TRBV6-5 and TRBJ2-3; 13 bases are a match to TRBD2. J was trimmed by 11 bases and V by 6 bases; bases with no gene match: 5. The V gene's germline CDR1 is MNHEY and CDR2 SVGAGI. CDR3 length: 13 amino acids. This CDR3 is CASRPGTSGKQYF. The CDR3 nucleotides read TGTGCCAGCAGGCCCGGGACTAGCGGGAAGCAGTATTTT.

This clone has a single count. This chain uses TRBV9 with TRBJ1-1; D is perhaps TRBD1 (5 bases). Germline V lookup: CDR1 SGDLS, CDR2 YYNGEE. Trimming stripped 4 bases from V and 0 bases from J, with 13 bases between. The CDR3 sequence is 15 residues long. The CDR3 loop reads CASSTKTEMNTEAFF. In DNA form, the CDR3 reads TGTGCCAGCAGCACGAAGACAGAGATGAACACTGAAGCTTTCTTT. Full variable domain (remainder filled in from reference TRBV9 and TRBJ1-1): DSGVTQTPKHLITATGQRVTLRCSPRSGDLSVYWYQQSLDQGLQFLIQYYNGEERAKGNILERFSAQQFPDLHSELNLSSLELGDSALYFCASSTKTEMNTEAFFGQGTRLTVV.

The V call is TRBV7-2, the J call TRBJ2-7; TRBD2 matches at 7 bases. The CDR3 is 15 amino acids. V gave up 2 bases and J gave up 4 bases; unmatched junction bases: 8. The V gene's germline CDR1 is SGHTA and CDR2 FQGNSA. DNA for the CDR3: TGTGCCAGCAGCTTACCCGGGACTATAGGGTACGAGCAGTACTTC. Residues: CASSLPGTIGYEQYF.

In this sample, this clone turned up once. The V call is TRBV2, the J call TRBJ1-2; D call uncertain. This CDR3 has 14 residues. V gave up 3 bases and J gave up 0 bases, with 8 bases separating them. The V gene's germline CDR1 is SNHLY and CDR2 FYNNEI. CDR3 region: CASSDQGANYGYTF. The CDR3 bases are TGTGCCAGCAGTGATCAAGGAGCTAACTATGGCTACACCTTC.

V gene TRBV28 combines with J gene TRBJ1-1; 9 bases map to TRBD1. CDR1 is MDHEN and CDR2 is SYDVKM in the germline V gene. J was trimmed by 10 bases and V by 3 bases; bases with no gene match: 9. The CDR3 extends over 14 amino acids. This CDR3 is CASSFRDRALVAFF. CDR3 coding DNA: TGTGCCAGCAGTTTTAGGGACAGGGCTTTGGTAGCTTTCTTT.

The CDR3 loop reads CASSDIGTENTEAFF. DNA of the CDR3: TGTGCCAGCAGTGATATAGGGACAGAGAACACTGAAGCTTTCTTT. The chain recombines TRBV2 with TRBJ1-1; 7 bases map to TRBD1. This CDR3 has 15 residues. Germline CDR1 is SNHLY and CDR2 is FYNNEI. V lost 3 bases to trimming and J lost 1 base; unmatched junction nucleotides: 5.

About this clone itself: Germline is not matched at one junction end, which may reflect a read error. The V and J genes are TRBV7-8 and TRBJ2-5; D is uncertain. This CDR3 is 8 amino acids long. Per germline, CDR1 SGHVS and CDR2 FQNEAQ. The CDR3 DNA follows: TGTGCCAGCAGCTTAGTAGACTTC. This translates into CASSLVDF.

This clone appeared a single time. The CDR3 region is CASSARSPGAGELFF. CDR3 coding DNA: TGTGCCAGTAGTGCGCGGTCCCCAGGGGCCGGGGAGCTGTTTTTT. This sequence joins TRBV19 and TRBJ2-2, with D possibly matching TRBD1 (6 bases). The CDR3 runs 15 residues. Between the trimmed V and J ends, which lost 5 bases and 6 bases, there was a span of 16 bases. CDR1 and CDR2 (germline): LNHDA, SQIVND (reference sequence).

The V gene is TRBV7-2, the J gene TRBJ2-7; TRBD1 might be the D (5 bases). This CDR3 contains 14 residues. Trimming stripped 5 bases from V and 0 bases from J, with 11 bases between. The V gene's germline CDR1 is SGHTA and CDR2 FQGNSA. The CDR3 region has the DNA TGTGCCAGCAGCGCAGGGTTAAACTCCTACGAGCAGTACTTC. As protein: CASSAGLNSYEQYF.

The rearrangement links TRBV11-2 to TRBJ2-7, with TRBD1 matching over 8 bases. Germline V gene data show CDR1 as SGHAT and CDR2 as FQNNGV. The ends lost 5 bases at V and 11 bases at J; junction bases unmatched: 11. This CDR3 spans 13 amino acids. CDR3 sequence: CASSPTLQQGEYF. The DNA of the CDR3 is TGTGCCAGCAGCCCCACACTTCAACAGGGGGAGTACTTC.

As to this clone: This CDR3 is also generated by other DNA sequences in the sample. The gene calls are TRBV7-2 and TRBJ2-7; unclear D gene. Trimming cost V 1 base and J 6 bases, with 1 base left between them. The CDR3 spans 10 residues. Germline lookup yields CDR1 SGHTA and CDR2 FQGNSA. The CDR3 DNA sequence: TGTGCCAGCAGCTTAGGCGAGCAGTACTTC. Encoded protein: CASSLGEQYF.